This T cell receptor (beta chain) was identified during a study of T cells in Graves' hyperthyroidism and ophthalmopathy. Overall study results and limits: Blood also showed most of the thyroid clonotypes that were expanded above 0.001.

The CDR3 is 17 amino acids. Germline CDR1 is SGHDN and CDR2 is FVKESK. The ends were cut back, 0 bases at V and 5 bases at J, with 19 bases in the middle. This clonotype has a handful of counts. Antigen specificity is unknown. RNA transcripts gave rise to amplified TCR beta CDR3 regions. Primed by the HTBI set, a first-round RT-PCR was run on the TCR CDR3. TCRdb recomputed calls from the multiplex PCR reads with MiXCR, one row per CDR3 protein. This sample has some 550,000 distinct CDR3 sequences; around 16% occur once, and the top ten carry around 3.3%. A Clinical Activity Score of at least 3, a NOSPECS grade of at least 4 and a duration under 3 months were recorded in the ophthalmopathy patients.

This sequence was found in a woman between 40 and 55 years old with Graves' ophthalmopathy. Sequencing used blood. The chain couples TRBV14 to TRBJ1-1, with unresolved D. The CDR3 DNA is TGTGCCAGCAGCCAAGATCTGAGAAAAGCTGTGCGGACTGAAGCTTTCTTT. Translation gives CASSQDLRKAVRTEAFF.